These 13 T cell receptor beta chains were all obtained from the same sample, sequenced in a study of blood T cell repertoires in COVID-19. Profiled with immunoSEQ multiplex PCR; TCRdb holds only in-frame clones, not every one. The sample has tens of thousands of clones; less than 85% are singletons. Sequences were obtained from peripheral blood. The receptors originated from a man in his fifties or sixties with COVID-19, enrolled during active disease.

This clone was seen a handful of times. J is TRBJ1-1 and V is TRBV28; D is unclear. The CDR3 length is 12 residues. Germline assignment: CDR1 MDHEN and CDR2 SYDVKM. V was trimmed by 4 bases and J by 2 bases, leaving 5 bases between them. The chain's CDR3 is CASSSHNTEAFF. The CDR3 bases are TGTGCCAGCAGTTCACACAACACTGAAGCTTTCTTT.

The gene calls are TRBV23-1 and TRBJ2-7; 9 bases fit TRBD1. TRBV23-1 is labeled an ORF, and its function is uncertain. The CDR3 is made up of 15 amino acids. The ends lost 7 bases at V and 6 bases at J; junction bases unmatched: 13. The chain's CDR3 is CASNPPGQGFGEQYF. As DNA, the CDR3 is TGCGCCAGCAATCCGCCGGGACAGGGATTTGGCGAGCAGTACTTC.

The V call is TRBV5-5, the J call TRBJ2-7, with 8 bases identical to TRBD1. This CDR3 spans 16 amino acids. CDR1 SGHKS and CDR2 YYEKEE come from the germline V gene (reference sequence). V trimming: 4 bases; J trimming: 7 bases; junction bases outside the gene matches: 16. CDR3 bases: TGTGCCAGCAGCCCATTGCCGACTGGACAGGGACCAGAGCAGTACTTC. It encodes CASSPLPTGQGPEQYF.

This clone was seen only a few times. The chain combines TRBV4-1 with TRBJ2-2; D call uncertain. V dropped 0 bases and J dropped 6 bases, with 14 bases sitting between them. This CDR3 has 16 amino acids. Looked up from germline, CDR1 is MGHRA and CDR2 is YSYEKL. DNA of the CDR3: TGCGCCAGCAGCCAAGAGTTGGGCTCTTACTCCGGGGAGCTGTTTTTT. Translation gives CASSQELGSYSGELFF.

CDR3 sequence reads: CATSRDVINEKLFF. The CDR3 coding sequence is TGTGCCACCAGCAGAGATGTCATCAATGAAAAACTGTTTTTT. This chain connects TRBV15 to TRBJ1-4; the D is unclear. The CDR3 sequence is 14 residues long. Germline V gene sequence: CDR1 LNHNV, CDR2 YYDKDF (reference sequence). Trimming left V 0 bases short and J 5 bases short, with 7 bases between.

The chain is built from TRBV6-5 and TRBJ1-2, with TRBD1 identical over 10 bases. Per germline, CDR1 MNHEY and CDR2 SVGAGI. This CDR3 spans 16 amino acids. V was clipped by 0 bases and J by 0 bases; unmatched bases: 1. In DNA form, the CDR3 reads TGTGCCAGCAGTTACTCCGGGACAGGGGCTAACTATGGCTACACCTTC. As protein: CASSYSGTGANYGYTF.

The CDR3 here is CASSLSPYEQYF. The CDR3, as DNA: TGTGCCAGCAGCTTAAGCCCCTACGAGCAGTACTTC. The chain is built from TRBV13 and TRBJ2-7, with no clear D. V was shortened by 2 bases and J by 2 bases, with 4 bases between the two germline ends. The CDR3 extends over 12 amino acids. CDR1 and CDR2 from the germline V gene are PRHDT and FYEKMQ (reference sequence).

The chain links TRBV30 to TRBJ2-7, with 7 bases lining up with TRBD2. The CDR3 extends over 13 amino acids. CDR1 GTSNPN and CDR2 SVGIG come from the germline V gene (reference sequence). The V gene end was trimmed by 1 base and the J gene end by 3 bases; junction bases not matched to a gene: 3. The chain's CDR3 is CAWSARGVYEQYF. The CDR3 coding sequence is TGTGCCTGGAGTGCCCGGGGGGTCTACGAGCAGTACTTC.

CDR3 DNA: TGCGCCAGCAGCTTGGGGTCATTAATAGCGGGGGCGCAGTATTTT. Its protein product is CASSLGSLIAGAQYF. The rearrangement links TRBV5-1 to TRBJ2-3; 9 nucleotides line up with TRBD2. V lost 0 bases and J lost 10; bases outside the gene matches: 9. The length of the CDR3 is 15 residues. Per germline, CDR1 SGHRS and CDR2 YFSETQ.

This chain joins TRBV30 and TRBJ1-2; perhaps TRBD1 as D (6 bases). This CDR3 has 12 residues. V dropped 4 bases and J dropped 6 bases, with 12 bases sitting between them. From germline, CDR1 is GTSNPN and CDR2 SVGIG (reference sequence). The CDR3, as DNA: TGTGCCTGGACAGGGGATGCTGATGGCTACACCTTC. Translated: CAWTGDADGYTF.

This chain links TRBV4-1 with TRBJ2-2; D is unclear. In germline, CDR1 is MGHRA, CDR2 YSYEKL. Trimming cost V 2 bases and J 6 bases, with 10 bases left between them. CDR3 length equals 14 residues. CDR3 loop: CASSQLSGSGELFF. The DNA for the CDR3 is TGCGCCAGCAGCCAACTATCAGGTTCCGGGGAGCTGTTTTTT.

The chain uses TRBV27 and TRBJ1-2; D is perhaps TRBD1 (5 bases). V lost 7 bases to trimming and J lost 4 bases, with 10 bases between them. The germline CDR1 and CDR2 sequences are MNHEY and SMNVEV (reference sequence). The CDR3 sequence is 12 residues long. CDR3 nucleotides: TGTGCCAGCAAAAGGGGCGGCTATGGCTACACCTTC. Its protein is CASKRGGYGYTF.

The CDR3, as DNA: TGTGCCAGCTCACCGGGGACAGGGGGCCGGTCCGAGCAGTACTTC. Encoded protein: CASSPGTGGRSEQYF. This chain connects TRBV18 to TRBJ2-7, with 12 positions matching TRBD1. The length of the CDR3 is 15 residues. Trimming at V came to 3 bases and at J to 6 bases, leaving 6 bases not matched to a gene. Germline CDR1 reads KGHSH; CDR2 reads LQKENI.